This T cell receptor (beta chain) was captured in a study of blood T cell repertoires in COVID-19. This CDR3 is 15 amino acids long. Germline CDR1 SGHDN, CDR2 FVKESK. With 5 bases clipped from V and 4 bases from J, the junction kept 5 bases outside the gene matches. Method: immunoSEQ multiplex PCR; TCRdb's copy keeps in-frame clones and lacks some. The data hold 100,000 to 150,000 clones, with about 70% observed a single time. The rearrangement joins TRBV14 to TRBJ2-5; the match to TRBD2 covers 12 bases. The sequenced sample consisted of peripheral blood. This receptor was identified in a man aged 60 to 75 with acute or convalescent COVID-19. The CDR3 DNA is TGTGCCAGCAGCTACCCTAGCGGGAGGGTAGAGACCCAGTACTTC. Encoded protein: CASSYPSGRVETQYF.